This T cell receptor beta chain was retrieved from a study of T cell responses to AZD1222 COVID-19 vaccine. Concerning this clone itself: Antigen specificity is unknown.

Study-level findings and limits: Distributed over spike, vaccine-associated CD4 TCRs predominated at 160-218 and 743-854. Increased Spike-specific TCR breadth and depth were observed after two AZD1222 doses.

Libraries were prepared by immunoSEQ multiplex PCR; TCRdb keeps only in-frame clonotypes and omits some of them. Of some 160,000 clones in the sample, 85% to 95% were seen once. This CDR3 is built from 16 residues. V lost 2 bases and J 4 bases, leaving 17 bases between the germline ends. CDR1 SGHVS and CDR2 FQNEAQ come from the germline V gene. Sequencing used peripheral blood, obtained on day 0 of AZD1222 vaccination. The gene calls are TRBV7-8 and TRBJ1-1; D perhaps matches TRBD1 (6 bases). This clonotype originated in an adult in good health. The CDR3 region has the DNA TGTGCCAGCAGCTTACTGGGGGGCCAGAGAAGCACTGAAGCTTTCTTT. Translated, it gives CASSLLGGQRSTEAFF.